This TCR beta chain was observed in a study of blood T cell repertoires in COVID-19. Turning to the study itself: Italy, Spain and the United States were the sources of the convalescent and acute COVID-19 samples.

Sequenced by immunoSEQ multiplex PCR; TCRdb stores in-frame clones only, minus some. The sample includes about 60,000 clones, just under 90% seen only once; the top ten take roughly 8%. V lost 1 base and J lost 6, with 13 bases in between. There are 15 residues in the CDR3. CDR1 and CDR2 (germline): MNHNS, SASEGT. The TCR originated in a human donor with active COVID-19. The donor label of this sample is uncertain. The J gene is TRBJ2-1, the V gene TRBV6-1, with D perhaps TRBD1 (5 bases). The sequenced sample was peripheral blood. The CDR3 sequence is CASSEDPSGANEQFF. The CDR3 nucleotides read TGTGCCAGCAGTGAAGACCCGAGTGGGGCCAATGAGCAGTTCTTC.